This T cell receptor beta chain was observed in a study of blood T cell repertoires in COVID-19 (dated by TCRdb to the early 2020s). Some background on the complete study: Collaborator samples came from the United States, Italy and Spain and covered acute and convalescent phases of COVID-19. The prospective study material was composed of cDNA or gDNA derived from T cells, B-cell-depleted T cells, or PBMCs. Deeply sampled blood TCRbeta repertoires from subjects exposed to, actively infected with, or recovered from COVID-19 were included in the dataset. The repertoires were released in a freely available public database meant as a resource for research on the immune response to SARS-CoV-2. The samples were drawn from the first 160 participants of the ongoing ImmuneRACE study and from 950 to 1,500 subjects provided by 6 global collaborators. Nearly every sample came with metadata listing a de-identified subject ID, COVID-19 status, age in years and sex. Where HLA class I and class II types were available, the types were taken from metadata supplied by the sample provider, not from assay-based typing. The full study reports these points: The quantity of clinical and demographic metadata differed by source and by participant and was supplied without curation.

Ends trimmed: V by 3 bases, J by 11 bases; bases unmatched to a gene: 8. There are 14 amino acids in the CDR3, from cysteine to phenylalanine inclusive. Of all the DNA, just the CDR3 is kept, 42 bases in frame from base 1. The germline V gene (reference sequence) specifies SGHNT as CDR1 and YYREEE as CDR2. The immunoSEQ Assay, a bias-controlled multiplex PCR, was used to amplify TCRbeta CDR3 regions from genomic DNA. For the original study's pipeline: The number of nucleated cells in each sample was estimated from the amplification of reference gene primers within the assay. Sequence reads were collapsed and filtered to measure the absolute abundance of every unique TCRbeta CDR3 rearrangement. Productive Simpson clonality was computed per sample as the square root of Simpson's diversity index over productive rearrangements. The table comes from immuneACCESS by way of TCRdb, which keeps in-frame sequences with V and J called. Part of the clones is missing from these tables; in studies checked, under half for an unresolved V gene and the rest for unknown reasons. V and J calls and clone size are those listed in that table; D and trimming were worked out from the DNA. In all, the sample holds nearly 300,000 clones, and approximately 89% of those were seen once. In total, the top ten clones hold 6.9% of the sample.

Of note for this clone: Its specific antigen is unknown. One base away there is no much larger clone; base qualities are not given.

A second Seattle source provided samples from volunteer blood donors who had recovered from COVID-19. The collaborating institutions used their own protocols to collect whole blood in K2EDTA tubes. For TCRbeta analysis, collaborator samples were shipped as frozen whole blood, as isolated PBMCs, or as DNA extracted from either sample type. Material: peripheral blood. The chain is encoded by TRBV5-4 joined to TRBJ1-6; 7 bases in the middle match TRBD1. The clonotype comes from a woman between 25 and 40 years old who had recovered from COVID-19. The CDR3 region has the sequence CASSSVTGPTPLHF. The DNA reads TGTGCCAGCAGCTCCGTGACAGGGCCGACACCCCTCCACTTT.